The source of this T cell receptor (beta chain) is a study of shared clonotypes between healthy human individuals. Study observations and caveats: Naive subsets generally exceeded memory subsets in estimated richness.

TCRdb's table, derived via immunoSEQ multiplex PCR, lists solely in-frame clones and lacks some. This sample has around 690,000 clones, with around 90% found just once. CD8 memory cells included CD45RO+ cells plus CCR7-negative CD45RA+ TemRA cells. Germline V gene sequence: CDR1 SGHTS, CDR2 YDEGEE. The CDR3 runs to 13 residues. With respect to this clone: Antigen specificity is unknown. Mismatch with germline at one junction end may stem from a read error.

The chain is built from TRBV5-8 and TRBJ2-1; TRBD2 is a possible D gene (5 bases). The source material was memory CD8+ T cells from PBMCs. Subset reported: CD45RO+ cells pooled with CCR7-negative TemRA cells. The receptor comes from a man in his late teens or twenties in good health. Some clones in this sample may be carry-over from other donors' samples. In nucleotides, the CDR3 is TGTGCCAGCAGCTTGGGCAGCTCGTGGGAGCGGTTCTTC. Amino acid sequence: CASSLGSSWERFF.